The present TCR beta chain was sequenced within a study of long-term antiretroviral therapy in people with HIV. The assay used was immunoSEQ (version v3.0), run at survey level. Method: immunoSEQ multiplex PCR; TCRdb's copy keeps in-frame clones and lacks some. The sample lists 20,000 to 25,000 clones; approximately 82% were seen once. Only United States sites treated participants with HIV. The specimen comprised unsorted PBMCs, sampled 0.2 years after starting antiretroviral therapy. The TCR was taken from a woman in her 30s with HIV.

The CDR3 loop is CATSGQISTDTQYF. The CDR3 DNA reads as TGTGCCACCTCGGGACAAATATCCACAGATACGCAGTATTTT. This chain links TRBV2 with TRBJ2-3; the D gene is possibly TRBD1 (6 bases). Trimming shortened V by 10 bases and J by 2 bases, and 16 bases separated the two germline ends. CDR1 is SNHLY, CDR2 FYNNEI, per germline. The CDR3 totals 14 residues.